This T cell receptor (beta chain) was documented in a study of cytomegalovirus exposure and HLA in healthy donors. The CDR3 is 11 amino acids. Looked up from germline, CDR1 is GTSNPN and CDR2 is SVGIG (reference sequence). V was clipped by 8 bases and J by 7 bases, with 12 bases between them. Whole-study findings and limits: Subsequent analysis revealed that first-cohort TCR clusters tended to co-occur in the roughly 120 validation repertoires.

Here immunoSEQ multiplex PCR was the method, and the copy in TCRdb shows in-frame clones only, minus some. The table records about 98,000 clones, about 83% of them present only once. On this clone: What it binds is unknown.

Sample: PBMCs. The chain uses TRBV30 and TRBJ2-1, with unresolved D. The clonotype was recovered from a young woman in good health and CMV-seronegative. The DNA for the CDR3 is TGTGCCCTACAGACGGCGAATGAGCAGTTCTTC. This encodes CALQTANEQFF.